This entry concerns a single T cell receptor beta chain. This sample was taken from a study of blood T cell repertoires in COVID-19. Study context: Acute and convalescent COVID-19 specimens originated in the United States, Italy and Spain. The cDNA or gDNA used as material had been derived from T cells, B-cell-depleted T cells, or PBMCs.

Libraries were prepared by immunoSEQ multiplex PCR; TCRdb keeps only in-frame clonotypes and omits some of them. There are around 180,000 clones in the sample; 79% occur only once, and roughly 17% lies in the top ten. CDR1 and CDR2 (germline): MGHDK, SYGVNS. The CDR3 consists of 16 residues. Between the trimmed V and J ends, which lost 1 base and 4 bases, there was a span of 13 bases. The clonotype originates from a man aged 60 to 75 with active or convalescent COVID-19. This rearrangement joins TRBV25-1 to TRBJ2-2; D is perhaps TRBD1 (7 bases). Material for sequencing was peripheral blood. In nucleotides, the CDR3 is TGTGCCAGCAGTGAATTCGGGCAGGGGGGCACCGGGGAGCTGTTTTTT. Encoded protein: CASSEFGQGGTGELFF.